Following are 3 T cell receptor beta chains from one sample sequenced in a study of T-cell memory formation after mild COVID-19. TCRdb re-analysed the 5' RACE reads in MiXCR, keeping a single row per CDR3 protein. The sample records about 290,000 distinct CDR3 sequences, around 15% being singletons. The specimen sequenced was PBMCs or a T cell subset sorted from them (not recorded which). The receptors here all came from a man aged 18 to 29 who had mild COVID-19 (a few samples of this study predate the infection). Cell type and time point are not known.

This clonotype was seen a handful of times. The gene calls are TRBV7-9 and TRBJ2-7; a weak D match, TRBD1 (5 bases). The ends were cut back, 6 bases at V and 2 bases at J, with 11 bases in the middle. Germline V CDR1 and CDR2: SEHNR, FQNEAQ (reference sequence). The CDR3 spans 13 residues. CDR3 coding DNA: TGTGCCAGCAGTCCACAGGTTGCCTACGAGCAGTACTTC. It encodes CASSPQVAYEQYF. The full variable domain, in which reference TRBV7-9 and TRBJ2-7 provide the parts outside the CDR3, is DTGVSQNPRHKITKRGQNVTFRCDPISEHNRLYWYRQTLGQGPEFLTYFQNEAQLEKSRLLSDRFSAERPKGSFSTLEIQRTEQGDSAMYLCASSPQVAYEQYFGPGTRLTVT.

This clonotype was seen a handful of times. This chain links TRBV4-3 with TRBJ1-1, with no clear D. Trimming cost V 1 base and J 0 bases, with 9 bases left between them. This CDR3 is built from 15 residues. In germline, CDR1 is LGHNA, CDR2 YSLEER. CDR3 coding DNA: TGCGCCAGCAGCCAAGTCGCGCGGATGAACACTGAAGCTTTCTTT. This sequence encodes CASSQVARMNTEAFF.

The chain has TRBV9 and TRBJ1-1, with 7 bases aligning to TRBD1. Looked up from germline, CDR1 is SGDLS and CDR2 is YYNGEE. CDR3 length equals 15 residues. Trimming took 4 bases from V and 0 from J; bases not matched to a gene: 6. The CDR3 DNA follows: TGTGCCAGCAGCCCTATGGGACAGTTGAACACTGAAGCTTTCTTT. This codes for CASSPMGQLNTEAFF.